A single sample gave rise to the 10 T cell receptor beta chains below, sequenced in a study of tumor-infiltrating lymphocytes in localized non-small cell lung cancer (dated by TCRdb to the early 2020s). Libraries came from the immunoSEQ multiplex PCR assay. Not all clones reach the TCRdb copy of this immuneACCESS table, which keeps in-frame sequences only. Checked studies attribute under half of the gap to unresolved V genes and leave the rest unexplained. Counted in this sample were approximately 10,000 clones; 84% of them appeared once. Approximately 7.9% of the sample is taken by the ten largest. Material: lung tumor tissue. The origin of the receptors is a human donor with non-small cell lung cancer.

The rearrangement links TRBV28 to TRBJ2-1; 10 nucleotides line up with TRBD2. With 6 bases clipped from V and 4 bases from J, the junction kept 6 bases outside the gene matches. From germline, CDR1 is MDHEN and CDR2 SYDVKM. The CDR3 loop spans 15 amino acids. The CDR3 DNA follows: TGTGCCAGCAGCCCGGGACTAGCGCCATACAATGAGCAGTTCTTC. Its translation is CASSPGLAPYNEQFF.

Only one count was recorded for this clone. Relative to the germline gene, one junction end is altered; a read error may explain this. The rearrangement uses TRBV6-6 and TRBJ1-2; D unclear. The CDR3 sequence is 13 residues long. The germline gives CDR1 MNHNY, CDR2 SVGAGI (reference sequence). CDR3 coding DNA: TGTGCCAGCAGTTACTCTTCTGCAGATCGCGGGGCCTTC. This codes for CASSYSSADRGAF.

The genes are TRBV5-4 and TRBJ2-1; D tentatively reads TRBD1 or TRBD2 (6 bases each). V lost 4 bases and J 8 bases, leaving 19 bases between the germline ends. The CDR3 length is 15 residues. Germline values: CDR1 SGHNT, CDR2 YYREEE (reference sequence). For the CDR3, the DNA is TGTGCCAGCAGCCAGTGGGGGCGGGATAGGGATGAGCAGTTCTTC. As protein: CASSQWGRDRDEQFF.

The chain employs TRBV4-3 and TRBJ1-1, with D uncertain. Germline loops: CDR1 LGHNA, CDR2 YSLEER. V lost 3 bases, J lost 6 bases, and 14 bases lay in between. The CDR3 is 14 amino acids. The CDR3 sequence is CASSQEARTAEAFF. DNA of the CDR3: TGCGCCAGCAGCCAGGAGGCGAGAACGGCTGAAGCTTTCTTT.

The chain joins TRBV27 to TRBJ2-3, with 12 bases lining up with TRBD2. The CDR3 consists of 17 residues. Trimming cost V 3 bases and J 4 bases; bases outside gene matches: 8. From germline, CDR1 is MNHEY and CDR2 SMNVEV (reference sequence). The CDR3 here is CASSLVGLAGLPDTQYF. The CDR3 region has the DNA TGTGCCAGCAGTTTGGTGGGACTAGCGGGTCTTCCAGATACGCAGTATTTT.

This chain joins TRBV5-1 and TRBJ1-1; no definite D call. The CDR3 spans 14 residues. Germline V gene data show CDR1 as SGHRS and CDR2 as YFSETQ. The V and J ends lost 0 bases and 1 base respectively, with 7 bases between them. CDR3 amino acids: CASSLGGGNTEAFF. CDR3 nucleotides: TGCGCCAGCAGCTTGGGTGGAGGGAACACTGAAGCTTTCTTT.

This clone was detected only once. This rearrangement joins TRBV5-1 to TRBJ1-2; TRBD1 aligns across 10 bases. Germline lookup yields CDR1 SGHRS and CDR2 YFSETQ. This CDR3 contains 16 residues. The V segment lost 0 bases and the J segment 1 base; nucleotides outside the gene matches: 3. CDR3 region: CASSLGQGAVNYGYTF. The CDR3 nucleotides read TGCGCCAGCAGCTTGGGACAGGGGGCGGTTAACTATGGCTACACCTTC.

CDR3 amino acids: CASSYSRGSNQPQHF. The CDR3 region has the DNA TGTGCCAGCAGTTACTCACGGGGGAGCAATCAGCCCCAGCATTTT. The chain links TRBV6-6 to TRBJ1-5; perhaps TRBD1 as D (5 bases). Germline CDR1 MNHNY, CDR2 SVGAGI (reference sequence). The CDR3 length is 15 residues. V gave up 0 bases and J gave up 1 base, with 7 bases separating them.

This CDR3 reads CASRGQGLNTGELFF. CDR3 coding DNA: TGTGCCAGCAGGGGACAGGGGCTGAACACCGGGGAGCTGTTTTTT. The V gene is TRBV27, the J gene TRBJ2-2; 10 nucleotides match TRBD1. The CDR3 spans 15 residues. The V and J ends lost 6 bases and 1 base, in that order; junction bases with no gene match: 2. The germline V gene encodes CDR1 MNHEY and CDR2 SMNVEV (reference sequence).

The chain links TRBV6-1 to TRBJ2-3, with D perhaps matching TRBD1 or TRBD2 (5 bases each). The CDR3 runs to 13 residues. From germline, CDR1 is MNHNS and CDR2 SASEGT. In nucleotides, the CDR3 is TGTGCTATAAGACGGGACCCGCGGGATACGCAGTATTTT. Translation: CAIRRDPRDTQYF.